Listed here are 14 T cell receptor beta chains from one sample, sequenced in a study of identical twins. MiXCR, applied by TCRdb to the 5' RACE reads, yields one record per CDR3 protein. Of some 1,700,000 distinct CDR3 sequences in the sample, more than 30% were seen once. The sequenced sample was cord blood. The origin of the receptors is a newborn girl in good health.

V is TRBV5-6 and J is TRBJ2-2; the D gene is possibly TRBD1 (5 bases). Germline assignment: CDR1 SGHDT and CDR2 YYEEEE. The V end lost 4 bases, the J end lost 3 bases, and 10 bases lay between the germline ends. The CDR3 is made up of 14 amino acids. The CDR3 DNA follows: TGTGCCAGCAGCGTGGACACCTACACCGGGGAGCTGTTTTTT. It specifies CASSVDTYTGELFF.

This clonotype has only a few counts. V usage is TRBV14 and J usage is TRBJ2-7; 8 bases are shared with TRBD1. Germline V gene lookup returns CDR1 SGHDN and CDR2 FVKESK. This CDR3 spans 17 amino acids. V was clipped by 4 bases and J by 2 bases; unmatched bases: 13. CDR3 amino acids: CASSPGQRTGLAYEQYF. For the CDR3, the DNA is TGTGCCAGCAGCCCCGGACAGAGGACAGGGCTAGCCTACGAGCAGTACTTC.

V and J are TRBV13 and TRBJ2-3; 14 bases fit TRBD2. V dropped 4 bases and J dropped 4; count of bases not matched to a gene: 7. The CDR3 consists of 17 residues. Per germline, CDR1 PRHDT and CDR2 FYEKMQ (reference sequence). The CDR3 DNA reads as TGTGCCAGCAGCTCCCGGACTAGCGGGGGGAACTCAGATACGCAGTATTTT. It yields the protein CASSSRTSGGNSDTQYF.

The chain combines TRBV20-1 with TRBJ2-1; maybe TRBD2 (6 bases). Matching the DNA end better, TRBJ2-7 makes the J call doubtful. CDR1 is DFQATT and CDR2 is SNEGSKA in the germline V gene (reference sequence). This CDR3 is built from 15 residues. This chain's CDR3 is CSARRTGVSYNEQYF. In DNA form, the CDR3 reads TGCAGTGCTAGGAGGACGGGGGTCTCTTACAATGAGCAGTACTTC.

The gene calls are TRBV18 and TRBJ2-3; TRBD2 matches 8 bases. The V segment lost 5 bases and the J segment 4 bases; nucleotides outside the gene matches: 5. Germline values: CDR1 KGHSH, CDR2 LQKENI. The CDR3 is 14 amino acids. CDR3 sequence reads: CASSAAGGADTQYF. The CDR3 DNA is TGTGCCAGCTCAGCTGCGGGAGGCGCAGATACGCAGTATTTT.

CDR3 sequence: CATRSRGSNTEAFF. CDR3 DNA sequence: TGTGCCACCAGGTCGCGGGGCAGTAACACTGAAGCTTTCTTT. This rearrangement joins TRBV15 to TRBJ1-1; tentative D call: TRBD1 (5 bases). Germline V gene sequence: CDR1 LNHNV, CDR2 YYDKDF (reference sequence). Trimming removed 6 bases at V and 2 bases at J, with 13 bases between. The CDR3 loop spans 14 amino acids. Filled out from reference TRBV15 and TRBJ1-1, the complete variable domain reads DAMVIQNPRYQVTQFGKPVTLSCSQTLNHNVMYWYQQKSSQAPKLLFHYYDKDFNNEADTPDNFQSRRPNTSFCFLDIRSPGLGDTAMYLCATRSRGSNTEAFFGQGTRLTVV.

The genes are TRBV7-9 and TRBJ1-6; no reliable D call. The CDR3 consists of 15 residues. Trimming shortened V by 4 bases and J by 0 bases, and 7 bases separated the two germline ends. CDR1 and CDR2 (germline): SEHNR, FQNEAQ (reference sequence). Written as DNA, the CDR3 is TGTGCCAGCAGCTCTGACCTCTCCTATAATTCACCCCTCCACTTT. Translation gives CASSSDLSYNSPLHF.

Points on this clonotype: The junction shows a germline mismatch at one end, possibly a read error. The chain has TRBV3-1 and TRBJ2-1; TRBD1 agrees at 9 bases. The germline CDR1 and CDR2 sequences are LGHDT and YNNKEL (reference sequence). The CDR3 is made up of 13 amino acids. The CDR3 loop reads CASSQEDTGGAVF. For the CDR3, the DNA is TGTGCCAGCAGCCAAGAGGACACAGGGGGCGCGGTCTTC.

This clonotype was picked up a small number of times. The chain carries TRBV10-1 and TRBJ1-1, with a weak D call TRBD1 (5 bases). The germline V and J ends were trimmed by 7 bases and 3 bases, with 12 bases remaining between them. CDR1 is WNHNN and CDR2 is SYGVQD in the germline V gene (reference sequence). The CDR3 loop spans 13 amino acids. CDR3 in DNA: TGCGCCAGCACCCAAAAAGGGGACACTGAAGCTTTCTTT. As protein: CASTQKGDTEAFF.

As regards this clonotype: Sequence at one end of the junction differs from germline and may be a read error. The chain uses TRBV3-1 and TRBJ2-6; D is undetermined. CDR1 is LGHDT, CDR2 YNNKEL, per germline (reference sequence). The CDR3 runs 14 residues. CDR3 DNA: TGTGCCAGCAGCCAAGGCCCTGGGACCAACGTCCTGACTTTC. It yields the protein CASSQGPGTNVLTF.

The chain is built from TRBV5-4 and TRBJ1-1; 8 nucleotides match TRBD1. V lost 4 bases and J lost 0; bases outside the gene matches: 8. The germline V gene has CDR1 SGHNT and CDR2 YYREEE (reference sequence). The CDR3 has 16 residues. The CDR3 loop reads CASSPPGQGMNTEAFF. CDR3 nucleotide sequence: TGTGCCAGCAGCCCTCCCGGACAGGGTATGAACACTGAAGCTTTCTTT.

The chain employs TRBV12-5 and TRBJ2-5; D gene ambiguous. The CDR3 runs to 13 residues. Per germline, CDR1 LGHNT and CDR2 FRNRAP. Between the trimmed V and J ends, which lost 9 bases and 11 bases, there was a span of 22 bases. The CDR3 sequence: CASATWAYNEQYF. The CDR3 coding sequence is TGTGCTAGCGCGACATGGGCGTACAATGAGCAGTACTTC. Filled out from reference TRBV12-5 and TRBJ2-5, the complete variable domain reads DARVTQTPRHKVTEMGQEVTMRCQPILGHNTVFWYRQTMMQGLELLAYFRNRAPLDDSGMPKDRFSAEMPDATLATLKIQPSEPRDSAVYFCASATWAYNEQYFGPGTRLLVL.

The rearrangement links TRBV20-1 to TRBJ2-7; TRBD2 might be the D (6 bases). This CDR3 has 16 residues. V was cut by 0 bases and J by 3 bases, with 18 bases left in between. Per the germline V gene, CDR1 is DFQATT and CDR2 is SNEGSKA (reference sequence). CDR3 nucleotides: TGCAGTGCTAGAGATCTTCGCGGGGTCCTTAGCTACGAGCAGTACTTC. Its protein product is CSARDLRGVLSYEQYF.

Notes on this clonotype: Given a much more abundant clone one base away, this may be a read error. The chain is built from TRBV12-5 and TRBJ1-2; D not certain. In germline, CDR1 is LGHNT, CDR2 FRNRAP. This CDR3 contains 13 residues. The CDR3 reads CASGLSTHYSYTF. CDR3 coding DNA: TGTGCTAGTGGTTTATCTACCCACTATAGCTACACCTTC.